The 32 T cell receptor beta chains below were found in one sample sequenced in a study of blood T cell repertoires in COVID-19. Measured with immunoSEQ multiplex PCR; TCRdb has only the in-frame clones, and not every one. In the table there are 90,000 or so clones, roughly nine tenths of which are singletons. Sequencing was performed on peripheral blood. These receptors were taken from an older woman with COVID-19, enrolled during active disease.

This clone was observed a single time. The V call is TRBV6-1, the J call TRBJ1-4; the D gene is possibly TRBD1 (6 bases). Trimming shortened V by 2 bases and J by 0 bases, and 19 bases separated the two germline ends. The CDR3 length is 19 residues. CDR1 is MNHNS and CDR2 is SASEGT in the germline V gene. The CDR3 bases are TGTGCCAGCAGTGAAATTCTAGGACAGAGACATGCAACTAATGAAAAACTGTTTTTT. Translated: CASSEILGQRHATNEKLFF.

The CDR3 here is CASSAIPGLANEQFF. The DNA of the CDR3 is TGTGCCAGTAGTGCGATTCCGGGACTAGCGAATGAGCAGTTCTTC. J is TRBJ2-1 and V is TRBV19; 10 bases line up with TRBD2. CDR3 length equals 15 residues. Per the germline V gene, CDR1 is LNHDA and CDR2 is SQIVND (reference sequence). The V segment lost 5 bases and the J segment 7 bases; nucleotides outside the gene matches: 8.

The rearrangement joins TRBV6-1 to TRBJ1-3, with a tentative D call TRBD1 (5 bases). This CDR3 contains 15 residues. The ends were cut back, 7 bases at V and 4 bases at J, with 17 bases in the middle. Germline V gene sequence: CDR1 MNHNS, CDR2 SASEGT. CDR3 residues: CASTRPSEGGNTIYF. The CDR3 region has the DNA TGTGCCAGCACCCGTCCGTCGGAGGGGGGAAACACCATATATTTT.

This rearrangement joins TRBV24-1 to TRBJ2-7, with 10 bases identical to TRBD1. Trimming cost V 5 bases and J 6 bases; bases outside gene matches: 9. CDR1 and CDR2 from the germline V gene are KGHDR and SFDVKD. This CDR3 comprises 15 residues. The CDR3 sequence: CATSATTGGGGEQYF. The CDR3 nucleotides are TGTGCCACCAGTGCCACGACAGGGGGCGGGGGCGAGCAGTACTTC.

V is TRBV11-2 and J is TRBJ1-1, with no clear D. CDR3 length equals 15 residues. With 2 bases removed from V and 4 bases from J, the gap between germline ends came to 14 bases. The germline V gene has CDR1 SGHAT and CDR2 FQNNGV. CDR3 DNA: TGTGCCAGCAGCTTAAGTAGCGTATTGGGCACTGAAGCTTTCTTT. Amino acids: CASSLSSVLGTEAFF.

As to this clone: Other DNA sequences from this sample encode an identical CDR3 as well. The CDR3 DNA sequence: TGTGCCAGCAGGCGCACAGGGACGAACACTGAAGCTTTCTTT. This gives the protein CASRRTGTNTEAFF. The chain is built from TRBV6-5 and TRBJ1-1; perhaps TRBD1 as D (6 bases). V lost 6 bases to trimming and J lost 1 base, with 12 bases between them. The CDR3 is made up of 14 amino acids. The germline V gene encodes CDR1 MNHEY and CDR2 SVGAGI.

The chain joins TRBV7-6 to TRBJ1-3; D perhaps matches TRBD1 (5 bases). Trimming removed 2 bases at V and 0 bases at J, with 11 bases between. There are 16 residues in the CDR3. The germline V gene encodes CDR1 SGHVS and CDR2 FNYEAQ. DNA of the CDR3: TGTGCCAGCAGCTTAAGCGACAGCTTCTCTGGAAACACCATATATTTT. Translating it yields CASSLSDSFSGNTIYF.

The rearrangement links TRBV29-1 to TRBJ2-5, with D possibly being TRBD2 (6 bases). The V gene's germline CDR1 is SQVTM and CDR2 ANQGSEA. CDR3 length: 12 amino acids. Trimming removed 7 bases from V and 5 bases from J, with 14 bases in between. CDR3 amino acids: CSAGEDWETQYF. The CDR3 DNA follows: TGCAGCGCTGGGGAGGATTGGGAGACCCAGTACTTC.

This chain uses TRBV5-1 with TRBJ1-1; D gene unclear. The CDR3 spans 11 residues. Per germline, CDR1 SGHRS and CDR2 YFSETQ. Trimming left V 4 bases short and J 11 bases short, with 12 bases between. The CDR3 bases are TGCGCCAGCAGCATTGGGGAGAGGGCTTTCTTT. This encodes CASSIGERAFF.

This chain uses TRBV7-9 with TRBJ1-4, with D possibly matching TRBD1 (5 bases). Per the germline V gene, CDR1 is SEHNR and CDR2 is FQNEAQ (reference sequence). The CDR3 runs 14 residues. V was clipped by 7 bases and J by 0 bases, with 9 bases between them. The CDR3 DNA follows: TGTGCCAGCATACGGGGGACAACTAATGAAAAACTGTTTTTT. Translated: CASIRGTTNEKLFF.

The genes are TRBV7-8 and TRBJ1-5, with 11 positions matching TRBD1. The germline gives CDR1 SGHVS, CDR2 FQNEAQ. J was trimmed by 3 bases and V by 5 bases; bases with no gene match: 12. The CDR3 is 18 residues long. The DNA of the CDR3 is TGTGCCAGCAGCCCGGGGACAGGGGGAGCCTTAATCAATCAGCCCCAGCATTTT. It codes for CASSPGTGGALINQPQHF.

A few counts support this clone. This chain uses TRBV3-1 (or the pseudogene TRBV3-2) with TRBJ1-1, with 7 bases fitting TRBD1. This CDR3 is built from 14 residues. Germline lookup yields CDR1 LGHDT and CDR2 YNNKEL (reference sequence). The trim removed 4 bases at V and 4 bases at J, leaving 6 bases unmatched. DNA of the CDR3: TGTGCCAGCAGCCTCCAGACAGGGTCCACTGAAGCTTTCTTT. Protein product: CASSLQTGSTEAFF.

The V and J genes are TRBV9 and TRBJ2-7; a weak D match, TRBD1 (5 bases). The CDR3 is 14 residues long. Germline values: CDR1 SGDLS, CDR2 YYNGEE. V lost 8 bases and J lost 5, with 20 bases in between. The CDR3 DNA reads TGTGCCAGTGGCTGGGGCGCCGCCCCAGACGAGCAGTACTTC. Its translation is CASGWGAAPDEQYF.

This chain connects TRBV3-1 (or the pseudogene TRBV3-2) to TRBJ1-2, with D hard to call. CDR1 is LGHDT, CDR2 YNNKEL, per germline (reference sequence). Trimming pared 2 bases from V and 5 bases from J, leaving 12 bases between. This CDR3 contains 14 residues. CDR3 nucleotides: TGTGCCAGCAGCCAAAGTGCACGCCAGTATGGCTACACCTTC. Its protein is CASSQSARQYGYTF.

CDR3 region: CASSRSSSYNSPLHF. The DNA for the CDR3 is TGTGCCAGTAGTCGGTCGAGCTCCTATAATTCACCCCTCCACTTT. V and J are TRBV19 and TRBJ1-6; D is unresolved. The CDR3 extends over 15 amino acids. The V and J ends lost 5 bases and 0 bases respectively, with 8 bases between them. Germline V lookup: CDR1 LNHDA, CDR2 SQIVND (reference sequence).

The chain employs TRBV6-5 and TRBJ2-7; D is ambiguous. Germline V gene lookup returns CDR1 MNHEY and CDR2 SVGAGI. Trimming removed 0 bases at V and 6 bases at J, with 15 bases between. The CDR3 contains 15 residues. The CDR3 nucleotides are TGTGCCAGCAGTTACTCGGGCACAAGTACTGGCGAGCAGTACTTC. This translates into CASSYSGTSTGEQYF.

V and J are TRBV7-9 and TRBJ1-2; 7 bases are shared with TRBD1. The germline V gene has CDR1 SEHNR and CDR2 FQNEAQ (reference sequence). The CDR3 extends over 16 amino acids. The trim removed 4 bases at V and 0 bases at J, leaving 8 bases unmatched. The CDR3 spells CASSSIGTAANYGYTF. The CDR3 nucleotides are TGTGCCAGCAGCTCCATCGGGACAGCTGCTAACTATGGCTACACCTTC.

The chain combines TRBV28 with TRBJ1-5; no reliable D call. CDR3 size: 15 residues. V shed 3 bases and J shed 3 bases, with 12 bases lying between them. Germline CDR1 and CDR2: MDHEN and SYDVKM. This CDR3 is CASSFLGRNNQPQHF. In DNA form, the CDR3 reads TGTGCCAGCAGTTTTCTCGGCAGGAACAATCAGCCCCAGCATTTT.

J is TRBJ1-6 and V is TRBV11-2; a weak D match, TRBD1 (5 bases). Germline V CDR1 and CDR2: SGHAT, FQNNGV. V lost 4 bases and J 9 bases, leaving 10 bases between the germline ends. The CDR3 covers 13 residues. The CDR3 spells CASSSQGGSPLHF. The CDR3 coding sequence is TGTGCCAGCAGCTCCCAGGGAGGTTCACCCCTCCACTTT.

The rearrangement joins TRBV6-2 or TRBV6-3 to TRBJ2-1, with D maybe TRBD2 (6 bases). The V gene lost 6 bases and the J gene lost 5 bases, with 14 bases spanning the gap. Germline lookup yields CDR1 MNHEY and CDR2 SVGEGT. The CDR3 is made up of 14 amino acids. DNA of the CDR3: TGTGCCAGCAGCCACCGCGGGGCCAACAATGAGCAGTTCTTC. Translated, it gives CASSHRGANNEQFF.

This chain links TRBV5-6 with TRBJ2-7, with 7 bases matching TRBD1. The CDR3 loop spans 12 amino acids. Germline CDR1 reads SGHDT; CDR2 reads YYEEEE. J gave up 3 bases and V 6 bases, and 3 bases lay outside the gene matches. The CDR3 region has the DNA TGTGCCAGCACTCGGACAGGCTACGAGCAGTACTTC. Residues: CASTRTGYEQYF. The full variable domain, in which reference TRBV5-6 and TRBJ2-7 provide the parts outside the CDR3, is DAGVTQSPTHLIKTRGQQVTLRCSPKSGHDTVSWYQQALGQGPQFIFQYYEEEERQRGNFPDRFSGHQFPNYSSELNVNALLLGDSALYLCASTRTGYEQYFGPGTRLTVT.

This chain links TRBV7-9 with TRBJ1-2, with 8 positions matching TRBD1. In germline, CDR1 is SEHNR, CDR2 FQNEAQ (reference sequence). J gave up 3 bases and V 5 bases, and 14 bases lay outside the gene matches. This CDR3 is 17 amino acids long. This chain's CDR3 is CASSGGQGLGSDYGYTF. CDR3 nucleotides: TGTGCCAGCAGCGGAGGACAGGGCCTGGGGTCGGACTATGGCTACACCTTC. Drawing the rest from reference TRBV7-9 and TRBJ1-2, the complete variable domain is DTGVSQNPRHKITKRGQNVTFRCDPISEHNRLYWYRQTLGQGPEFLTYFQNEAQLEKSRLLSDRFSAERPKGSFSTLEIQRTEQGDSAMYLCASSGGQGLGSDYGYTFGSGTRLTVV.

The chain carries TRBV16 and TRBJ1-2; no firm D call. Trimming took off 2 bases at V and 8 bases at J, with 6 bases between the two ends. This CDR3 spans 11 amino acids. In germline, CDR1 is KGHSY, CDR2 FQNENV. The DNA of the CDR3 is TGTGCCAGCAGCCAAGGCAGAGGCTACACCTTC. Amino acid sequence: CASSQGRGYTF.

The chain is built from TRBV6-5 and TRBJ1-5; D remains ambiguous. Deletions cut 8 bases from V and 0 bases from J, with 11 bases between. Looked up from germline, CDR1 is MNHEY and CDR2 is SVGAGI. The CDR3 loop spans 14 amino acids. The CDR3 reads CASPEGASNQPQHF. The CDR3 DNA reads as TGTGCCAGCCCAGAGGGTGCTAGCAATCAGCCCCAGCATTTT.

The chain has TRBV18 and TRBJ2-4; perhaps TRBD2 as D (6 bases). The germline gives CDR1 KGHSH, CDR2 LQKENI. The CDR3 loop spans 15 amino acids. Deletions cut 2 bases from V and 3 bases from J, with 11 bases between. CDR3 residues: CASSPTGVSKNIQYF. CDR3 in DNA: TGTGCCAGCTCACCAACGGGGGTGAGCAAAAACATTCAGTACTTC.

This clone was found once. The chain is built from TRBV19 and TRBJ2-7; D is undetermined. This CDR3 contains 14 residues. The V gene's germline CDR1 is LNHDA and CDR2 SQIVND (reference sequence). V was pared by 3 bases and J by 0 bases, with 9 bases between. The CDR3 DNA follows: TGTGCCAGTAGTATCGGCAGGTTCTCCTACGAGCAGTACTTC. Encoded protein: CASSIGRFSYEQYF.

In its sample, this clone was seen a few times. The chain combines TRBV4-1 with TRBJ2-1; 7 nucleotides agree with TRBD2. The V segment lost 4 bases and the J segment 5 bases; nucleotides outside the gene matches: 11. This CDR3 is 16 amino acids long. CDR1 is MGHRA and CDR2 is YSYEKL in the germline V gene. The CDR3 region has the DNA TGCGCCAGCAGCCCCCCTGGGTGGGGGGGTGACAATGAGCAGTTCTTC. This sequence encodes CASSPPGWGGDNEQFF.

The rearrangement uses TRBV5-5 and TRBJ2-2; TRBD1 is a possible D gene (5 bases). The CDR3 consists of 14 residues. V lost 1 base and J lost 1, with 5 bases in between. Per the germline V gene, CDR1 is SGHKS and CDR2 is YYEKEE (reference sequence). The CDR3 DNA follows: TGTGCCAGCAGCTTGACAGGGAACACCGGGGAGCTGTTTTTT. Its protein product is CASSLTGNTGELFF.

The gene calls are TRBV4-3 and TRBJ1-6; D gene ambiguous. Germline assignment: CDR1 LGHNA and CDR2 YSLEER. The CDR3 covers 14 residues. Between the trimmed V and J ends, which lost 1 base and 5 bases, there was a span of 6 bases. CDR3: CASSQGQNNSPLHF. The CDR3 nucleotides read TGCGCCAGCAGCCAAGGGCAGAATAATTCACCCCTCCACTTT.

This chain uses TRBV10-3 with TRBJ2-3; TRBD2 aligns across 9 bases. The trim removed 4 bases at V and 4 bases at J, leaving 12 bases unmatched. Germline CDR1 is ENHRY and CDR2 is SYGVKD. This CDR3 spans 17 amino acids. The CDR3 sequence is CAISGSSAGGHSDTQYF. Here the CDR3 DNA reads TGTGCCATCAGTGGCTCATCCGCGGGGGGGCATTCAGATACGCAGTATTTT.

The chain recombines TRBV4-1 with TRBJ2-2; tentative D call: TRBD1 (5 bases). The length of the CDR3 is 15 residues. Germline V lookup: CDR1 MGHRA, CDR2 YSYEKL. Between the trimmed V and J ends, which lost 3 bases and 4 bases, there was a span of 12 bases. The CDR3 coding sequence is TGCGCCAGCAGCCATCCTAGGGGAATCACCGGGGAGCTGTTTTTT. Residues: CASSHPRGITGELFF.

V and J are TRBV29-1 and TRBJ1-4, with no clear D. Looked up from germline, CDR1 is SQVTM and CDR2 is ANQGSEA. Trimming pared 4 bases from V and 1 base from J, leaving 10 bases between. The CDR3 runs to 14 residues. The chain's CDR3 is CSVAPPGTNEKLFF. CDR3 nucleotides: TGCAGCGTTGCCCCACCCGGAACTAATGAAAAACTGTTTTTT.